This T cell receptor beta chain comes out of a study of T cell repertoires in cytomegalovirus infection. TCRdb used MiXCR to reprocess the reads, holding one entry per CDR3 protein. The data hold 450,000 to 600,000 distinct CDR3 sequences, with about 10% observed a single time. Sequenced: PBMCs. This receptor was taken from a human donor in good health (CMV status not recorded). Some clones in this sample may be carry-over from other donors' samples.

CDR3 nucleotide sequence: TGTGCCAGCAGCTTCGGAGCGGTTGGGGAGCTGTTTTTT. Amino acid sequence: CASSFGAVGELFF. The chain couples TRBV5-4 to TRBJ2-2; possible D gene TRBD2, 5 bases. Germline V lookup: CDR1 SGHNT, CDR2 YYREEE (reference sequence). The CDR3 extends over 13 amino acids. V was trimmed by 2 bases and J by 8 bases, leaving 10 bases between them.